This TCR beta chain was recovered during a study of cytomegalovirus exposure and HLA in healthy donors. This CDR3 comprises 16 residues. Germline lookup yields CDR1 SGHTS and CDR2 YDEGEE. V was pared by 0 bases and J by 2 bases, with 12 bases between. 13 Jbeta primers and 60 Vbeta primers were used for the PCR. Here immunoSEQ multiplex PCR was the method, and the copy in TCRdb shows in-frame clones only, minus some. The top ten clones hold 2% to 2.5% of a sample with some 180,000 clones, more than 65% of them seen once. This sequence was found in a woman in her twenties or thirties in good health and CMV-seropositive. The chain combines TRBV5-8 with TRBJ1-5, with D perhaps matching TRBD1 (5 bases). The sample consisted of PBMCs. DNA of the CDR3: TGTGCCAGCAGCTTGGGATGGGGGGGTGGCAATCAGCCCCAGCATTTT. Amino acids: CASSLGWGGGNQPQHF.